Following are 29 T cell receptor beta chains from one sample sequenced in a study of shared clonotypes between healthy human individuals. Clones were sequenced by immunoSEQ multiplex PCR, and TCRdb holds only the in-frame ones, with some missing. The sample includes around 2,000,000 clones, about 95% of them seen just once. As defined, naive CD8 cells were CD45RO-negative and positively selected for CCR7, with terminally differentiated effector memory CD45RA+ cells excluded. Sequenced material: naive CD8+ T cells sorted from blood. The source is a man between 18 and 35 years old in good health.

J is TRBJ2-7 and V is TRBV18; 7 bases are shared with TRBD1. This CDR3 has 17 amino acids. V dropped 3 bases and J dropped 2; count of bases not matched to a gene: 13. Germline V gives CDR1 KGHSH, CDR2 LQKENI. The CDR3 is CASSPTTGTEGPYEQYF. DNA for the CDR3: TGTGCCAGCTCACCCACAACCGGGACAGAGGGGCCCTACGAGCAGTACTTC.

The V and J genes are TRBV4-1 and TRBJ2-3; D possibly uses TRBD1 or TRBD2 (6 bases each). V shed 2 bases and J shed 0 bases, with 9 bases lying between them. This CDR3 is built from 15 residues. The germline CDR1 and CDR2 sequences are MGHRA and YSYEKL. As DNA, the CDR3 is TGCGCCAGCAGCCAAAAAGGGGGGAGCACAGATACGCAGTATTTT. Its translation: CASSQKGGSTDTQYF.

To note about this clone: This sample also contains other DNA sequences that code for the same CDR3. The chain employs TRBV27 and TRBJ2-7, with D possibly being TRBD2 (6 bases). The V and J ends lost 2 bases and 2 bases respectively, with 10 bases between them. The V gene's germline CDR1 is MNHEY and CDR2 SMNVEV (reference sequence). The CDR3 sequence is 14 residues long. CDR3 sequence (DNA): TGTGCCAGCAGTTTAGGGGGACTTCCCTACGAGCAGTACTTC. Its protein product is CASSLGGLPYEQYF.

The CDR3 loop is CASTQGYNEQFF. In DNA, the CDR3 is TGTGCCAGTACACAGGGGTACAATGAGCAGTTCTTC. V gene TRBV11-2 combines with J gene TRBJ2-1, with 7 bases aligning to TRBD1. Trimming took 9 bases from V and 4 from J; bases not matched to a gene: 3. This CDR3 contains 12 residues. Germline loops: CDR1 SGHAT, CDR2 FQNNGV.

CDR3 region: CASSLLWDSQNEKLFF. The CDR3 DNA reads TGCGCCAGCAGCCTCCTCTGGGACAGTCAAAATGAAAAACTGTTTTTT. V is TRBV4-3 and J is TRBJ1-4; 7 positions agree with TRBD1. Looked up from germline, CDR1 is LGHNA and CDR2 is YSLEER. V lost 4 bases to trimming and J lost 5 bases; unmatched junction nucleotides: 10. The CDR3 has 16 residues.

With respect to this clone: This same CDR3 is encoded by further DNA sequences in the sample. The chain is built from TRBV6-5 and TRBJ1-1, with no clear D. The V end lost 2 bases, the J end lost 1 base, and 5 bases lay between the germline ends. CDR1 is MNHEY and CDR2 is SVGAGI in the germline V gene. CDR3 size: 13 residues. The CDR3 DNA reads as TGTGCCAGCAGTTACGGACCGAACACTGAAGCTTTCTTT. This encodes CASSYGPNTEAFF.

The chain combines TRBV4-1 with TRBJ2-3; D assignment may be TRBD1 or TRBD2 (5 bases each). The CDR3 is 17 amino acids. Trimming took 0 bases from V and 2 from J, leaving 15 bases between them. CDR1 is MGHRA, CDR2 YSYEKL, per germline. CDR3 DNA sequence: TGCGCCAGCAGCCAAGAGAAAACCGGGACCTACACAGATACGCAGTATTTT. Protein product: CASSQEKTGTYTDTQYF.

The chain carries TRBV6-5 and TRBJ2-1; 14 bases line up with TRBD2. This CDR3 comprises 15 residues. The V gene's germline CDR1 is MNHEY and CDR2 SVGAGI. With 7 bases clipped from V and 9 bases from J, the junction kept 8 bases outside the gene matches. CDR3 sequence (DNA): TGTGCCAGCACCTCGGGACTAGCGGGAGCGGGTGAGCAGTTCTTC. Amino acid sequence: CASTSGLAGAGEQFF.

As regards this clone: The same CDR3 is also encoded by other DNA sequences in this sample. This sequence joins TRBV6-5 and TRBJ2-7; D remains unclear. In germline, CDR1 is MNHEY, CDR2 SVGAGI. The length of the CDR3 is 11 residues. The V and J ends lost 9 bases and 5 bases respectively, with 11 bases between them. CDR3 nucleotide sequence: TGTGCCAGTTCGAGTGGCGACGAGCAGTACTTC. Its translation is CASSSGDEQYF.

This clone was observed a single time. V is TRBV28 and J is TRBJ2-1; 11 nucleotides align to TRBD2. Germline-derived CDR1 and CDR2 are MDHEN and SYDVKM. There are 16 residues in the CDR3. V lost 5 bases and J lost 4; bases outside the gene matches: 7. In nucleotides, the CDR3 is TGTGCCAGCAGTCCCATACTAGCGGGGGCTTACAATGAGCAGTTCTTC. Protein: CASSPILAGAYNEQFF.

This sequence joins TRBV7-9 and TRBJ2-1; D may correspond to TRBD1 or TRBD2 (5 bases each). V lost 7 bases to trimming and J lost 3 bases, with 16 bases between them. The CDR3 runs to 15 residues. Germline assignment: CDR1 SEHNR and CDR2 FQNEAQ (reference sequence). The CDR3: CASIDQGGGYNEQFF. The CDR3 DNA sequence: TGTGCCAGCATCGATCAGGGCGGAGGCTACAATGAGCAGTTCTTC. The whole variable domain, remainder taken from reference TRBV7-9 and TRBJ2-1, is DTGVSQNPRHKITKRGQNVTFRCDPISEHNRLYWYRQTLGQGPEFLTYFQNEAQLEKSRLLSDRFSAERPKGSFSTLEIQRTEQGDSAMYLCASIDQGGGYNEQFFGPGTRLTVL.

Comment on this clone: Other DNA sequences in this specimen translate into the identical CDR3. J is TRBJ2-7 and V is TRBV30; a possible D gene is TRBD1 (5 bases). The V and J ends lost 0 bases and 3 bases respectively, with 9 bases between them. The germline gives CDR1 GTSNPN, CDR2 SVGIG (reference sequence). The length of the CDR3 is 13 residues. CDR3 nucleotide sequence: TGTGCCTGGAGTGTAAGGCAGGGCTACGAGCAGTACTTC. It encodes CAWSVRQGYEQYF.

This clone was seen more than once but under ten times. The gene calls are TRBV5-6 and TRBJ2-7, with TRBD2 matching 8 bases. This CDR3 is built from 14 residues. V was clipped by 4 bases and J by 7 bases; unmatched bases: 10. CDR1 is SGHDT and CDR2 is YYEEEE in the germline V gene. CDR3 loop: CASSLGLDPTEQYF. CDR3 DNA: TGTGCCAGCAGCCTGGGACTAGACCCTACTGAGCAGTACTTC. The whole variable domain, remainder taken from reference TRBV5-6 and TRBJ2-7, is DAGVTQSPTHLIKTRGQQVTLRCSPKSGHDTVSWYQQALGQGPQFIFQYYEEEERQRGNFPDRFSGHQFPNYSSELNVNALLLGDSALYLCASSLGLDPTEQYFGPGTRLTVT.

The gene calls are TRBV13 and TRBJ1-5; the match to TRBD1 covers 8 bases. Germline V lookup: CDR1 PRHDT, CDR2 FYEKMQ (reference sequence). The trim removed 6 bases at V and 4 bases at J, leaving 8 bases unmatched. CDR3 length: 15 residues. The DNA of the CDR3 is TGTGCCAGCAGTTTCACAGGGGGTGGGAATCAGCCCCAGCATTTT. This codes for CASSFTGGGNQPQHF.

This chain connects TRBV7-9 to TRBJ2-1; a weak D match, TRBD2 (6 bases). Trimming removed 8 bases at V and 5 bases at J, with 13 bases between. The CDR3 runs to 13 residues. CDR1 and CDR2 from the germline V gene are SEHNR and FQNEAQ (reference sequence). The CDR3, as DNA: TGTGCCAGCGCTCTAGCGCTGCACAATGAGCAGTTCTTC. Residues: CASALALHNEQFF.

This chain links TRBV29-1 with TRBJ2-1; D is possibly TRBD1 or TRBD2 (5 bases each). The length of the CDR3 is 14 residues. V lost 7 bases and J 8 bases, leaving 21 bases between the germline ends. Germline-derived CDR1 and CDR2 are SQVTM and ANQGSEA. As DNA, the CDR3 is TGCAGCGGTGTTGGGACGATATCCATTGATGAGCAGTTCTTC. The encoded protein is CSGVGTISIDEQFF.

The CDR3 spells CASSPPQGSSYEQYF. DNA for the CDR3: TGTGCCAGCAGCCCGCCCCAGGGGTCCTCCTACGAGCAGTACTTC. The rearrangement links TRBV5-6 to TRBJ2-7, with D possibly TRBD1 on 6 matching bases. CDR1 is SGHDT, CDR2 YYEEEE, per germline. Trimming removed 4 bases at V and 0 bases at J, with 14 bases between. The length of the CDR3 is 15 residues.

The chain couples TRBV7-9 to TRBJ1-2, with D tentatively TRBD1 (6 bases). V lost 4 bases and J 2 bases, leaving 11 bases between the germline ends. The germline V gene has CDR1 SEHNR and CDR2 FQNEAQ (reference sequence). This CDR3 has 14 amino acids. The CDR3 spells CASSSTTGNYGYTF. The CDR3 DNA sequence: TGTGCCAGCAGCTCTACGACAGGCAACTATGGCTACACCTTC. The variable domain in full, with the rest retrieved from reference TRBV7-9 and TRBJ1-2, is DTGVSQNPRHKITKRGQNVTFRCDPISEHNRLYWYRQTLGQGPEFLTYFQNEAQLEKSRLLSDRFSAERPKGSFSTLEIQRTEQGDSAMYLCASSSTTGNYGYTFGSGTRLTVV.

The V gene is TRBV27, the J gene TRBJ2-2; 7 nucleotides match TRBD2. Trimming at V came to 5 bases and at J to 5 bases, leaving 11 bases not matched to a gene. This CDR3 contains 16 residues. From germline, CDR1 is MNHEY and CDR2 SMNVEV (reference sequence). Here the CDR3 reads CASSPEGAGLTGELFF. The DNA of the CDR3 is TGTGCCAGCAGTCCCGAGGGAGCGGGATTGACCGGGGAGCTGTTTTTT.

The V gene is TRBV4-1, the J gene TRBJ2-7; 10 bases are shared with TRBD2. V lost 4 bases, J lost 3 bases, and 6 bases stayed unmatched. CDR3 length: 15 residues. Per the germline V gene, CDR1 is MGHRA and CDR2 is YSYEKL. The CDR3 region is CASSRAGGVRYEQYF. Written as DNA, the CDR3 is TGCGCCAGCAGCCGAGCGGGAGGGGTTCGCTACGAGCAGTACTTC.

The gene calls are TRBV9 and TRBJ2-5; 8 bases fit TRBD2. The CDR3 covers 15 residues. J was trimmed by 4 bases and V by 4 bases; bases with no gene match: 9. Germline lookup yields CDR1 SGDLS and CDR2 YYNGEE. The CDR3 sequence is CASSQGGTSGETQYF. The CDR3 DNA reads TGTGCCAGCAGCCAAGGGGGGACTAGTGGAGAGACCCAGTACTTC.

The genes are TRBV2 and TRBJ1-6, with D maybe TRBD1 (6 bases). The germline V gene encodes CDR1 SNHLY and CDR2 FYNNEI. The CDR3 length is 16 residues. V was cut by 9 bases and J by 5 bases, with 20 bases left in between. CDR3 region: CAREGQGPGHNSPLHF. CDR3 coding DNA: TGTGCCAGGGAGGGCCAGGGGCCGGGGCATAATTCACCCCTCCACTTT.

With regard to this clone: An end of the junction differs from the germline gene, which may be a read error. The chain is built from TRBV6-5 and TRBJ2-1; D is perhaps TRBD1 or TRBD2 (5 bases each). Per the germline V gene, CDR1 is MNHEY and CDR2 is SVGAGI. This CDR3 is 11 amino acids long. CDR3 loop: CASSLGDERFF. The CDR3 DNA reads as TGTGCCAGCAGCCTGGGGGACGAGCGGTTCTTC.

CDR3 DNA sequence: TGTGCCAGCAGTTATGGGACATACCTAGGGAATGAGCAGTTCTTC. Residues: CASSYGTYLGNEQFF. J is TRBJ2-1 and V is TRBV6-6, with D perhaps TRBD1 (6 bases). CDR1 is MNHNY, CDR2 SVGAGI, per germline (reference sequence). This CDR3 is 15 amino acids long. V was cut by 3 bases and J by 7 bases, with 16 bases left in between.

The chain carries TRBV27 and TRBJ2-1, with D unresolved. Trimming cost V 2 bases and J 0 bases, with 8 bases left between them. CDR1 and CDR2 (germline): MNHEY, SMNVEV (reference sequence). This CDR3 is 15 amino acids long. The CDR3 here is CASSLAVRSYNEQFF. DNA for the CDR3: TGTGCCAGCAGTTTAGCGGTCCGCTCCTACAATGAGCAGTTCTTC.

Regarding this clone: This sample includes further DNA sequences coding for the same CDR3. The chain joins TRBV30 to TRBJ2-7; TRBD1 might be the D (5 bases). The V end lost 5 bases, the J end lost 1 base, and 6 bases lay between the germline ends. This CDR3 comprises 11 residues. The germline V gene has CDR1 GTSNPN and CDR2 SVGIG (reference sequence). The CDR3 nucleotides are TGTGCCTGGTCAGGGTCCTACGAGCAGTACTTC. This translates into CAWSGSYEQYF.

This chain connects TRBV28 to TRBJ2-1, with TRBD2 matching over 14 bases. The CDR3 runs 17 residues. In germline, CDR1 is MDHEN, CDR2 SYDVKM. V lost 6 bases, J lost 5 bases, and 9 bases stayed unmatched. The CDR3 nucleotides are TGTGCCAGCAGCCAAAGACTAGCGGGAGGGCCGGACAATGAGCAGTTCTTC. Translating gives CASSQRLAGGPDNEQFF.

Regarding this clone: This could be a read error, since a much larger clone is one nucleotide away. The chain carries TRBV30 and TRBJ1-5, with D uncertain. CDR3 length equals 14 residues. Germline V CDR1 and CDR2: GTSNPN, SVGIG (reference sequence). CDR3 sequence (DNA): TGTGCCCGGAGTGTACGGCAGAGCAATCAGCCCCAGCATTTT. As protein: CARSVRQSNQPQHF.

The CDR3 here is CASSVEESSYEQYF. The CDR3 DNA sequence: TGTGCCAGCAGCGTAGAAGAGTCCTCCTACGAGCAGTACTTC. The chain employs TRBV9 and TRBJ2-7; D is unresolved. Per germline, CDR1 SGDLS and CDR2 YYNGEE. Trimming removed 0 bases from V and 0 bases from J, with 7 bases in between. The CDR3 is 14 residues long. Full variable domain (missing parts from reference TRBV9 and TRBJ2-7): DSGVTQTPKHLITATGQRVTLRCSPRSGDLSVYWYQQSLDQGLQFLIQYYNGEERAKGNILERFSAQQFPDLHSELNLSSLELGDSALYFCASSVEESSYEQYFGPGTRLTVT.